These 16 T cell receptor beta chains were sequenced from one sample in a study of shared clonotypes between healthy human individuals. Using immunoSEQ multiplex PCR, the repertoire was profiled, and TCRdb retains in-frame clones only, with some absent. The data show 1,400,000 or so clones, with about 98.5% seen just once and approximately 0.4% held by the top ten. Sequenced input: naive CD4+ T cells sorted from blood. Subset specified: CD45RA+ positively selected. These receptors all stem from a man aged 30 to 39 in good health.

This chain joins TRBV9 and TRBJ1-1, with a tentative D call TRBD1 (6 bases). This CDR3 is 13 amino acids long. Trimming pared 4 bases from V and 2 bases from J, leaving 9 bases between. The germline V gene has CDR1 SGDLS and CDR2 YYNGEE. This CDR3 is CASSTGPNTEAFF. In nucleotides, the CDR3 is TGTGCCAGCAGCACAGGGCCCAACACTGAAGCTTTCTTT.

This clone was seen just once. The rearrangement uses TRBV5-4 and TRBJ1-2; no definite D call. Trimming took off 4 bases at V and 4 bases at J, with 14 bases between the two ends. The CDR3 runs 14 residues. Per germline, CDR1 SGHNT and CDR2 YYREEE (reference sequence). DNA of the CDR3: TGTGCCAGCAGCCGAGATTCGGTGGCCTATGGCTACACCTTC. Encoded protein: CASSRDSVAYGYTF.

V gene TRBV7-9 combines with J gene TRBJ2-3, with 9 bases aligning to TRBD2. This CDR3 comprises 15 residues. The V gene end was trimmed by 8 bases and the J gene end by 4 bases; junction bases not matched to a gene: 10. Per germline, CDR1 SEHNR and CDR2 FQNEAQ (reference sequence). CDR3 sequence reads: CASLRAGGPADTQYF. The DNA of the CDR3 is TGTGCCAGCTTGAGGGCGGGAGGGCCGGCAGATACGCAGTATTTT.

The chain joins TRBV5-1 to TRBJ2-1; D remains unclear. This CDR3 contains 15 residues. The germline V gene has CDR1 SGHRS and CDR2 YFSETQ. V lost 2 bases to trimming and J lost 0 bases, with 9 bases between them. The CDR3 nucleotides read TGCGCCAGCAGCTTCCTCCTAGGCTCCTACAATGAGCAGTTCTTC. It translates to CASSFLLGSYNEQFF.

The chain uses TRBV2 and TRBJ2-3, with 8 bases lining up with TRBD2. Germline CDR1 reads SNHLY; CDR2 reads FYNNEI. The CDR3 has 15 residues. V dropped 1 base and J dropped 1; count of bases not matched to a gene: 1. The CDR3 DNA sequence: TGTGCCAGCAGTGAAGTGGGACTAGGCACAGATACGCAGTATTTT. As protein: CASSEVGLGTDTQYF.

The CDR3 is CASSTTLEQYF. The CDR3 DNA follows: TGTGCCAGCAGCACTACACTCGAGCAGTACTTC. V is TRBV25-1 and J is TRBJ2-7; D remains unclear. The CDR3 runs 11 residues. V was clipped by 6 bases and J by 6 bases, with 9 bases between them. The V gene's germline CDR1 is MGHDK and CDR2 SYGVNS.

J is TRBJ1-5 and V is TRBV18; D is ambiguous. Between the trimmed V and J ends, which lost 0 bases and 6 bases, there was a span of 15 bases. CDR3 length equals 16 residues. CDR1 and CDR2 from the germline V gene are KGHSH and LQKENI. The CDR3 nucleotides are TGTGCCAGCTCACCACCCGGCGGTCCTCCCGGTCAGCCCCAGCATTTT. Its protein product is CASSPPGGPPGQPQHF.

This clone was observed once. The chain combines TRBV28 with TRBJ2-7; 10 nucleotides line up with TRBD1. The V segment lost 7 bases and the J segment 5 bases; nucleotides outside the gene matches: 11. This CDR3 comprises 15 residues. Germline loops: CDR1 MDHEN, CDR2 SYDVKM. Here the CDR3 reads CASTNPGQGLHEQYF. CDR3 sequence (DNA): TGTGCCAGCACAAACCCGGGACAGGGGTTGCACGAGCAGTACTTC.

This chain connects TRBV15 to TRBJ2-7; D gene unclear. The CDR3 is made up of 17 amino acids. V shed 3 bases and J shed 2 bases, with 20 bases lying between them. Per the germline V gene, CDR1 is LNHNV and CDR2 is YYDKDF (reference sequence). CDR3 DNA sequence: TGTGCCACCAGCAGCGAATATACTACACGGAAGGCCTACGAGCAGTACTTC. Protein: CATSSEYTTRKAYEQYF.

The CDR3 DNA sequence: TGTGCCAGCAGTTTACCAAGACTAGCGGAGGCCACAGATACGCAGTATTTT. Protein product: CASSLPRLAEATDTQYF. V and J are TRBV28 and TRBJ2-3; 9 positions match TRBD2. The CDR3 has 17 residues. Per germline, CDR1 MDHEN and CDR2 SYDVKM. Germline trimming cut 2 bases from V and 2 bases from J; bases unmatched to any gene: 8.

V is TRBV7-6 and J is TRBJ2-6; 8 bases are shared with TRBD1. CDR1 and CDR2 from the germline V gene are SGHVS and FNYEAQ. J was trimmed by 0 bases and V by 5 bases; bases with no gene match: 9. CDR3 length equals 18 residues. CDR3 sequence reads: CASSPWTGRTSGANVLTF. The CDR3 region has the DNA TGTGCCAGCAGCCCCTGGACAGGGAGAACCTCTGGGGCCAACGTCCTGACTTTC.

V usage is TRBV2 and J usage is TRBJ2-7; 11 positions match TRBD2. J was trimmed by 5 bases and V by 10 bases; bases with no gene match: 7. The germline CDR1 and CDR2 sequences are SNHLY and FYNNEI. The CDR3 spans 13 residues. The CDR3 DNA is TGTGCCACAACTAGCGGGAGTGGCAACGAGCAGTACTTC. It specifies CATTSGSGNEQYF.

Points on this clone: This same CDR3 is encoded by further DNA sequences in the sample. This chain joins TRBV15 and TRBJ2-7, with D perhaps TRBD1 or TRBD2 (5 bases each). Per germline, CDR1 LNHNV and CDR2 YYDKDF (reference sequence). Trimming cost V 1 base and J 5 bases, with 9 bases left between them. This CDR3 has 13 residues. This CDR3 reads CATSRGGRDEQYF. The CDR3 region has the DNA TGTGCCACCAGCAGAGGGGGACGGGACGAGCAGTACTTC. The full variable domain, in which reference TRBV15 and TRBJ2-7 provide the parts outside the CDR3, is DAMVIQNPRYQVTQFGKPVTLSCSQTLNHNVMYWYQQKSSQAPKLLFHYYDKDFNNEADTPDNFQSRRPNTSFCFLDIRSPGLGDTAMYLCATSRGGRDEQYFGPGTRLTVT.

In regard to this clone: This specimen includes other DNA sequences encoding the same CDR3. The rearrangement links TRBV30 to TRBJ1-5; no definite D call. V shed 1 base and J shed 3 bases, with 7 bases lying between them. This CDR3 is 13 amino acids long. Germline CDR1 is GTSNPN and CDR2 is SVGIG (reference sequence). CDR3 loop: CAWSGGDNQPQHF. For the CDR3, the DNA is TGTGCCTGGAGTGGCGGAGACAATCAGCCCCAGCATTTT.

The chain recombines TRBV5-6 with TRBJ2-1, with 7 bases aligning to TRBD2. Germline trimming cut 5 bases from V and 4 bases from J; bases unmatched to any gene: 12. The CDR3 consists of 16 residues. Germline lookup yields CDR1 SGHDT and CDR2 YYEEEE. The CDR3 is CASRRSASGQYNEQFF. DNA for the CDR3: TGTGCCAGCAGGCGATCAGCTAGCGGACAATACAATGAGCAGTTCTTC.

CDR3 nucleotide sequence: TGTGCCAGCAGCTTGGGTAGCGGGAGGGCGGCAGATACGCAGTATTTT. Amino acids: CASSLGSGRAADTQYF. The V and J genes are TRBV5-4 and TRBJ2-3, with TRBD2 identical over 11 bases. Germline CDR1 SGHNT, CDR2 YYREEE (reference sequence). Trimming removed 0 bases from V and 4 bases from J; junction bases left unmatched: 4. The CDR3 consists of 16 residues.